This TCR beta chain was recovered during a study of CD8+ T cells in alopecia areata. General study results and limits: Clonality in lesional scalp, especially alopecia totalis/universalis, exceeded that of normal scalp. In patients, TCRs were shared less clearly than in mice, and HLA may possibly be involved.

The CDR3 totals 14 residues. With V trimmed by 5 bases and J by 7 bases, 6 bases remained unmatched. Germline CDR1 reads MGHDK; CDR2 reads SYGVNS. PBMCs served as the source from which CD4+ and CD8+ T cells were sorted. Points on this clone: The antigen remains undetermined.

Sequencing relied on a cDNA template that was reverse transcribed from extracted RNA. The assay was immunoSEQ multiplex PCR, and TCRdb's table has in-frame clones only and misses some. The sample lists tens of thousands of clones, about 83% seen once, with 19% in the top ten. Sequencing input: NKG2D-low CD8+ T cells sorted from blood. This clonotype was sampled from a human donor with alopecia areata. This chain joins TRBV25-1 and TRBJ2-2; 8 positions match TRBD1. The CDR3 DNA is TGTGCCAGCAGTTTACAGGGGGAGGTCGGGGAGCTGTTTTTT. Protein product: CASSLQGEVGELFF.